The text below deals with one T cell receptor (beta chain). Construction of the TCRbeta library involved unique molecular identifiers. TCRdb reprocessed the PCR reads via MiXCR and lists one record per CDR3 protein. The table shows around 410,000 distinct CDR3 sequences, with around 9.9% occurring only once. The length of the CDR3 is 13 residues. Germline assignment: CDR1 SQVTM and CDR2 ANQGSEA. V gave up 1 base and J gave up 4 bases, with 10 bases separating them. This record comes from a study of T-cell reconstitution after alpha-beta-depleted transplantation in children. The sequencing used PBMCs from the stem cell graft donor, collected from the stem cell graft. This clonotype was sampled from a human donor who donated a stem cell graft to a child with acute myeloid leukemia. J is TRBJ2-5 and V is TRBV29-1; possible D gene TRBD2, 5 bases. The CDR3 here is CSVEGSSPETQYF. DNA for the CDR3: TGCAGCGTTGAAGGCTCTAGCCCAGAGACCCAGTACTTC. The full variable domain, with the rest looked up from reference TRBV29-1 and TRBJ2-5, is SAVISQKPSRDICQRGTSLTIQCQVDSQVTMMFWYRQQPGQSLTLIATANQGSEATYESGFVIDKFPISRPNLTFSTLTVSNMSPEDSSIYLCSVEGSSPETQYFGPGTRLLVL.